This TCR beta chain emerged from a study of blood T cell repertoires in COVID-19 (dated by TCRdb to about 2020). The study in broad terms: Collaborator samples came from the United States, Italy and Spain and covered acute and convalescent phases of COVID-19. The prospective study material was composed of cDNA or gDNA derived from T cells, B-cell-depleted T cells, or PBMCs. Subjects who had been exposed to COVID-19, were actively infected with it, or had recovered from it provided the deeply sampled blood TCRbeta repertoires that made up the dataset. The repertoires were made available in a free public database intended to serve as a resource for research on the immune response to SARS-CoV-2. Samples came from the ongoing ImmuneRACE study (first 160 participants) plus 1,254 subjects from 6 global collaborators. The sample metadata nearly always contained a de-identified subject ID, COVID-19 status, age in years and sex. Where HLA class I and class II types were available, the types were taken from metadata supplied by the sample provider, not from assay-based typing.

Overall study results and their limits: Clinical and demographic metadata were provided uncurated, with the amount varying by source and participant.

The collaborating institutions used their own protocols to collect whole blood in K2EDTA tubes. Collaborator samples were shipped for TCRbeta analysis as frozen whole blood, isolated PBMCs, or DNA extracted from either sample type. From the germline V gene, CDR1 is MGHRA and CDR2 is YSYEKL. From its cysteine to its phenylalanine, the CDR3 spans 15 amino acids. Of the read, only the CDR3 DNA is kept; its 45 bases are in frame from base 1. A distance of 13 bases separates the germline ends of V and J, which lose 1 base and 6 bases respectively. TCRbeta CDR3 regions were amplified from genomic DNA using the immunoSEQ Assay, a bias-controlled multiplex PCR. Per the source publication's procedure: The number of nucleated cells in each sample was estimated by amplification of reference gene primers within the assay. Sequence reads were collapsed and filtered to measure the absolute abundance of every unique TCRbeta CDR3 rearrangement. For each sample, productive Simpson clonality was calculated as the square root of Simpson's diversity index over productive rearrangements. The table was pulled from immuneACCESS by TCRdb, which kept in-frame rearrangements only. Such tables lose some clones; where checked, under half of the loss comes from unresolved V genes, and the rest has no known cause. The DNA was the basis for D and trimming; V, J and clone size are from that table. Counted in this sample were fewer than 130,000 clones; roughly nine tenths of them appeared once. The leading ten clones occupy roughly 5% of the sample.

Concerning this clone itself: Its antigen specificity is not known. No per-base quality is available; no much larger clone lies one base away.

The chain uses TRBV4-1 and TRBJ2-1, with the D gene not confidently named. Sample: peripheral blood. This TCR was sampled from a human donor in a cohort sampled during active COVID-19. The CDR3 sequence is CASSQGSEFLNEQFF. In nucleotide form, the sequence is TGCGCCAGCAGCCAAGGGTCCGAGTTTCTCAATGAGCAGTTCTTC.